These 31 T cell receptor beta chains were all obtained from the same sample, sequenced in a study of shared clonotypes between healthy human individuals. TCRdb keeps only in-frame clones here, not all; method: immunoSEQ multiplex PCR. The sample records about 2,100,000 clones, about 92% being singletons. Naive CD8 isolation took CD45RO-negative cells positively selected for CCR7 and excluded terminally differentiated effector memory CD45RA+ cells. The sample taken for sequencing was naive CD8+ T cells from PBMCs. Receptors originate from a man younger than 35 in good health. Some clones in this sample may be carry-over from other donors' samples.

CDR3 nucleotides: TGTGCCAGCAGCTTAGATCGGGAGGGTAGCTATGGCTACACCTTC. Translating it yields CASSLDREGSYGYTF. V is TRBV7-8 and J is TRBJ1-2; D remains unclear. Germline V gene lookup returns CDR1 SGHVS and CDR2 FQNEAQ. The V and J ends lost 1 base and 4 bases respectively, with 13 bases between them. The CDR3 has 15 amino acids.

J is TRBJ2-5 and V is TRBV29-1; either TRBD1 or TRBD2 may fit D (5 bases each). With 1 base removed from V and 4 bases from J, the gap between germline ends came to 19 bases. This CDR3 has 16 amino acids. The germline CDR1 and CDR2 sequences are SQVTM and ANQGSEA. CDR3 DNA sequence: TGCAGCGTTGAAGTTATTCCTAGAGAGGGGCGAGAGACCCAGTACTTC. It encodes CSVEVIPREGRETQYF.

This clone has a single count. CDR3 residues: CSVEDTVTGELFF. In nucleotides, the CDR3 is TGCAGCGTGGAGGACACTGTCACCGGGGAGCTGTTTTTT. The rearrangement joins TRBV29-1 to TRBJ2-2; either TRBD1 or TRBD2 may supply D (5 bases each). This CDR3 has 13 residues. Trimming shortened V by 6 bases and J by 4 bases, and 12 bases separated the two germline ends. Germline CDR1 SQVTM, CDR2 ANQGSEA.

This sequence joins TRBV27 and TRBJ2-2, with D perhaps TRBD2 (5 bases). The length of the CDR3 is 16 residues. Germline V gene lookup returns CDR1 MNHEY and CDR2 SMNVEV (reference sequence). V was pared by 5 bases and J by 3 bases, with 16 bases between. CDR3 protein: CASSLRVPFYTGELFF. The CDR3, as DNA: TGTGCCAGCAGTCTGCGGGTCCCCTTCTACACCGGGGAGCTGTTTTTT.

V gene TRBV27 combines with J gene TRBJ2-3, with TRBD2 matching 8 bases. Germline V gene sequence: CDR1 MNHEY, CDR2 SMNVEV (reference sequence). The CDR3 covers 15 residues. V trimming: 2 bases; J trimming: 4 bases; junction bases outside the gene matches: 5. Written as DNA, the CDR3 is TGTGCCAGCAGTTTAGCGGGAGGTTGGTCAGATACGCAGTATTTT. This sequence encodes CASSLAGGWSDTQYF.

The chain employs TRBV28 and TRBJ2-7; 11 bases line up with TRBD2. Germline V gives CDR1 MDHEN, CDR2 SYDVKM. CDR3 length: 16 residues. V trimming: 5 bases; J trimming: 5 bases; junction bases outside the gene matches: 11. The CDR3 is CASSRPTSGIIHEQYF. In DNA form, the CDR3 reads TGTGCCAGCAGTCGACCGACTAGCGGGATAATTCACGAGCAGTACTTC.

The chain recombines TRBV28 with TRBJ2-7; 7 nucleotides match TRBD2. Germline CDR1 and CDR2: MDHEN and SYDVKM. This CDR3 region has 15 residues. Germline trimming cut 1 base from V and 2 bases from J; bases unmatched to any gene: 5. CDR3 sequence: CASSLFRGGPYEQYF. CDR3 nucleotides: TGTGCCAGCAGTTTATTCCGGGGAGGGCCCTACGAGCAGTACTTC.

The chain links TRBV7-2 to TRBJ1-1; D is perhaps TRBD1 (5 bases). The CDR3 has 15 amino acids. Trimming pared 3 bases from V and 4 bases from J, leaving 15 bases between. Germline CDR1 and CDR2: SGHTA and FQGNSA. The CDR3 nucleotides read TGTGCCAGCAGCTTGGGTGTCGGGGGTGGCACTGAAGCTTTCTTT. Residues: CASSLGVGGGTEAFF.

The V and J genes are TRBV6-5 and TRBJ2-7, with D unresolved. Trimming pared 5 bases from V and 5 bases from J, leaving 16 bases between. The CDR3 extends over 14 amino acids. Germline V gives CDR1 MNHEY, CDR2 SVGAGI. This CDR3 reads CASSPPRTADEQYF. The CDR3 region has the DNA TGTGCCAGCAGTCCACCGCGGACCGCGGACGAGCAGTACTTC.

Of note for this clone: Other nucleotide sequences from this sample produce the same CDR3. This sequence joins TRBV11-2 and TRBJ2-7, with 13 bases fitting TRBD2. The germline V gene encodes CDR1 SGHAT and CDR2 FQNNGV. The CDR3 totals 14 residues. The V segment lost 5 bases and the J segment 4 bases; nucleotides outside the gene matches: 2. CDR3 protein: CASSEGLAGYEQYF. CDR3 DNA sequence: TGTGCCAGCAGCGAGGGACTAGCGGGGTACGAGCAGTACTTC.

V is TRBV7-9 and J is TRBJ1-5; perhaps TRBD1 as D (5 bases). V lost 5 bases and J 5 bases, leaving 13 bases between the germline ends. CDR3 length: 14 residues. The germline CDR1 and CDR2 sequences are SEHNR and FQNEAQ (reference sequence). CDR3 region: CASSGDGDYQPQHF. CDR3 coding DNA: TGTGCCAGCAGCGGGGACGGGGATTATCAGCCCCAGCATTTT.

V usage is TRBV27 and J usage is TRBJ1-4, with a possible D match to TRBD1 (5 bases). The V and J ends lost 4 bases and 5 bases respectively, with 8 bases between them. This CDR3 spans 13 amino acids. Germline CDR1 and CDR2: MNHEY and SMNVEV (reference sequence). The CDR3 reads CASSSGGNEKLFF. In DNA form, the CDR3 reads TGTGCCAGCAGTTCGGGGGGGAATGAAAAACTGTTTTTT.

The chain is built from TRBV4-3 and TRBJ1-5, with TRBD1 matching 8 bases. Losses at the gene ends were 5 bases for V and 5 bases for J; bases not matched to a gene: 5. Germline CDR1 LGHNA, CDR2 YSLEER. The length of the CDR3 is 14 residues. The CDR3 DNA reads as TGCGCCAGCAGCGAGGACAGGGTGCATCAGCCCCAGCATTTT. Translated: CASSEDRVHQPQHF.

On this clone itself: The sample carries other DNA sequences with the same CDR3. The chain has TRBV29-1 and TRBJ2-7, with D tentatively TRBD2 (6 bases). The V and J ends lost 4 bases and 0 bases respectively, with 10 bases between them. CDR1 is SQVTM, CDR2 ANQGSEA, per germline. This CDR3 has 13 residues. The CDR3 loop reads CSVGGESSYEQYF. DNA of the CDR3: TGCAGCGTTGGCGGGGAGTCCTCCTACGAGCAGTACTTC.

Points on this clone: This CDR3 is also generated by other DNA sequences in the sample. The chain recombines TRBV29-1 with TRBJ1-2; D ambiguous. CDR1 is SQVTM and CDR2 is ANQGSEA in the germline V gene. The CDR3 length is 11 residues. V was clipped by 3 bases and J by 5 bases, with 7 bases between them. CDR3 sequence (DNA): TGCAGCGTTGAGGGCCTATATGGCTACACCTTC. Residues: CSVEGLYGYTF.

The chain combines TRBV27 with TRBJ2-7; D is unresolved. The V and J ends lost 8 bases and 3 bases respectively, with 14 bases between them. The CDR3 is 13 amino acids. Germline V lookup: CDR1 MNHEY, CDR2 SMNVEV (reference sequence). The CDR3 DNA follows: TGTGCCAGCGGCTTTTCCCCAGGCTACGAGCAGTACTTC. This codes for CASGFSPGYEQYF.

The chain uses TRBV6-4 and TRBJ2-1; D is possibly TRBD2 (5 bases). V gave up 0 bases and J gave up 14 bases, with 14 bases separating them. This CDR3 has 13 residues. Germline V gene sequence: CDR1 MRHNA, CDR2 SNTAGT. The CDR3 loop reads CASSDSDSLNKFF. The CDR3 DNA sequence: TGTGCCAGCAGTGACTCGGACTCCCTAAATAAGTTCTTC.

The chain combines TRBV25-1 with TRBJ2-1; weak D call: TRBD1 (5 bases). Germline CDR1 and CDR2: MGHDK and SYGVNS. V shed 0 bases and J shed 6 bases, with 9 bases lying between them. This CDR3 spans 14 amino acids. In nucleotides, the CDR3 is TGTGCCAGCAGTGAATACAGGGTGGGCAATGAGCAGTTCTTC. Amino acid sequence: CASSEYRVGNEQFF.

This chain joins TRBV9 and TRBJ1-4; TRBD1 agrees at 9 bases. The CDR3 spans 16 residues. Germline values: CDR1 SGDLS, CDR2 YYNGEE. Trimming cost V 0 bases and J 7 bases; bases outside gene matches: 7. Written as DNA, the CDR3 is TGTGCCAGCAGCGTAGACTCGACAGGGGGTGGTGAAAAACTGTTTTTT. As protein: CASSVDSTGGGEKLFF.

This clone has just one count. This rearrangement joins TRBV11-3 to TRBJ2-3; 15 bases are a match to TRBD2. Germline loops: CDR1 SGHNT, CDR2 YENEEA. There are 17 residues in the CDR3. Trimming removed 5 bases from V and 1 base from J; junction bases left unmatched: 4. DNA for the CDR3: TGTGCCAGCAGCCCAAGGACTAGCGGGAGGGGCACAGATACGCAGTATTTT. The encoded protein is CASSPRTSGRGTDTQYF.

V gene TRBV25-1 combines with J gene TRBJ1-2, with a tentative D call TRBD1 (6 bases). The CDR3 is made up of 14 amino acids. Deletions cut 2 bases from V and 3 bases from J, with 10 bases between. The germline V gene has CDR1 MGHDK and CDR2 SYGVNS. The CDR3 here is CASSETGADYGYTF. CDR3 nucleotides: TGTGCCAGCAGTGAAACGGGGGCAGACTATGGCTACACCTTC.

V usage is TRBV2 and J usage is TRBJ1-5, with D unresolved. The CDR3 is 15 residues long. CDR1 is SNHLY and CDR2 is FYNNEI in the germline V gene. Trimming took off 2 bases at V and 4 bases at J, with 12 bases between the two ends. CDR3 DNA: TGTGCCAGCAGTGAATTTAAAGAACCGAATCAGCCCCAGCATTTT. This codes for CASSEFKEPNQPQHF.

V usage is TRBV16 and J usage is TRBJ2-1, with TRBD2 matching over 7 bases. Germline V gene sequence: CDR1 KGHSY, CDR2 FQNENV. CDR3 length equals 16 residues. The J segment lost 2 bases and the V segment lost 3 bases, leaving 7 bases of the junction unmatched. DNA of the CDR3: TGTGCCAGCAGCCAGACGGTAGGGACTACCTACAATGAGCAGTTCTTC. Protein: CASSQTVGTTYNEQFF.

The chain has TRBV29-1 and TRBJ2-7; 10 bases align to TRBD2. The junction had 5 bases not matched to a gene; V was cut back by 6 bases and J by 3 bases. This CDR3 region has 13 residues. Germline V CDR1 and CDR2: SQVTM, ANQGSEA. The CDR3: CSVLGTSVYEQYF. CDR3 sequence (DNA): TGCAGCGTACTAGGGACTAGCGTCTACGAGCAGTACTTC.

The chain is built from TRBV4-1 and TRBJ1-4; no firm D call. The germline V gene encodes CDR1 MGHRA and CDR2 YSYEKL. V lost 0 bases and J lost 8, with 13 bases in between. The length of the CDR3 is 15 residues. CDR3 DNA: TGCGCCAGCAGCCAAGACGTGGAGATGGGCGAAAAACTGTTTTTT. The encoded protein is CASSQDVEMGEKLFF.

This chain uses TRBV28 with TRBJ2-3; D is perhaps TRBD1 (5 bases). The CDR3 is 14 residues long. Germline CDR1 and CDR2: MDHEN and SYDVKM. The V gene lost 3 bases and the J gene lost 5 bases, with 12 bases spanning the gap. CDR3 sequence: CASSLGHSVDTQYF. The CDR3 DNA sequence: TGTGCCAGCAGTTTGGGGCACTCGGTAGATACGCAGTATTTT.

The chain links TRBV6-1 to TRBJ2-7; D gene unclear. CDR3 size: 14 residues. V shed 10 bases and J shed 0 bases, with 16 bases lying between them. CDR1 is MNHNS and CDR2 is SASEGT in the germline V gene. The CDR3 sequence: CATMGSQSSYEQYF. DNA for the CDR3: TGTGCCACCATGGGCTCCCAGAGCTCCTACGAGCAGTACTTC.

The chain recombines TRBV9 with TRBJ1-1, with D unclear. Trimming removed 6 bases from V and 1 base from J, with 19 bases in between. The germline gives CDR1 SGDLS, CDR2 YYNGEE. This CDR3 region has 16 residues. The CDR3 reads CASTTVVEGGNTEAFF. The CDR3 region has the DNA TGTGCCAGCACCACGGTGGTGGAGGGCGGGAACACTGAAGCTTTCTTT.

Written as DNA, the CDR3 is TGTGCCAGCAGTGTGGGGCTGGGGGACAAGACCACCTACGAGCAGTACTTC. Translating gives CASSVGLGDKTTYEQYF. V and J are TRBV2 and TRBJ2-7; TRBD1 is a possible D gene (6 bases). CDR1 is SNHLY and CDR2 is FYNNEI in the germline V gene. The CDR3 loop spans 17 amino acids. Trimming stripped 4 bases from V and 2 bases from J, with 21 bases between.

Turning to this clone: Other DNA sequences in this sample translate to the same CDR3. V and J are TRBV11-2 and TRBJ2-2; D not resolved. Germline CDR1 and CDR2: SGHAT and FQNNGV. V lost 1 base and J 6 bases, leaving 6 bases between the germline ends. The CDR3 has 13 residues. CDR3 nucleotides: TGTGCCAGCAGCTTAGTTAGTTCCGGGGAGCTGTTTTTT. Protein sequence: CASSLVSSGELFF.

The chain is built from TRBV7-2 and TRBJ2-2; D ambiguous. The CDR3 is 14 residues long. Germline V lookup: CDR1 SGHTA, CDR2 FQGNSA. The V end lost 5 bases, the J end lost 2 bases, and 9 bases lay between the germline ends. The CDR3 nucleotides read TGTGCCAGCAGCCTACCTTATAACACCGGGGAGCTGTTTTTT. It specifies CASSLPYNTGELFF. The whole variable domain, remainder taken from reference TRBV7-2 and TRBJ2-2, is GAGVSQSPSNKVTEKGKDVELRCDPISGHTALYWYRQSLGQGLEFLIYFQGNSAPDKSGLPSDRFSAERTGGSVSTLTIQRTQQEDSAVYLCASSLPYNTGELFFGEGSRLTVL.